This TCR beta chain was identified during a study of blood T cell repertoires in COVID-19. Study details: Donors in Cohort 3 who had recovered were those with two negative PCRs, healthcare professional clearance, or resolution of their symptoms. There were acute and convalescent COVID-19 samples, and they came from the United States, Italy and Spain. Sample material is recorded as cDNA or gDNA derived from T cells, B-cell-depleted T cells, or PBMCs.

Germline CDR1 and CDR2: SNHLY and FYNNEI. This CDR3 spans 15 amino acids. Germline trimming cut 5 bases from V and 2 bases from J; bases unmatched to any gene: 6. Authors' data handling: Estimated nucleated cell counts came from reference gene primer amplification. Profiled with immunoSEQ multiplex PCR; TCRdb holds only in-frame clones, not every one. D and trimming were read from the DNA, whereas the V and J calls and clone size are those reported in that table. The table records about 230,000 clones, less than 90% of them present only once. Sequenced input: PBMCs or T cells enriched from blood (not recorded which). The receptor's source is a woman between 45 and 60 years old in a cohort exposed to, infected with or recovered from COVID-19 (not recorded which). The V and J genes are TRBV2 and TRBJ1-3; 7 positions match TRBD1. CDR3 residues: CASSMNTGAGNTIYF. CDR3 DNA: TGTGCCAGCAGTATGAATACAGGGGCTGGAAACACCATATATTTT.